The 22 T cell receptor beta chains in this list originate from one sample, sequenced in a study of Graves' ophthalmopathy and Graves' hyperthyroidism. The authors amplified TCR beta CDR3 regions from RNA transcripts. The library came from an HTBI-primed first-round RT-PCR and a second-round multiplex PCR. TCRdb ran MiXCR on the multiplex PCR reads and lists one entry per CDR3 protein. The table has hundreds of thousands of distinct CDR3 sequences, about 24% seen once. The sequencing input was peripheral blood. The source is a woman younger than 35 with stable Graves' hyperthyroidism. Some clones in this sample may be carry-over from other donors' samples.

This clonotype was seen ten or more times. The chain links TRBV6-1 to TRBJ1-2; 8 bases are a match to TRBD1. V lost 6 bases, J lost 4 bases, and 7 bases stayed unmatched. CDR1 and CDR2 from the germline V gene are MNHNS and SASEGT. This CDR3 spans 14 amino acids. The CDR3 is CASRNLDRVYGYTF. The CDR3, as DNA: TGTGCCAGCAGGAACCTGGACAGGGTCTATGGCTACACCTTC.

This clonotype was picked up many times. The gene calls are TRBV11-3 and TRBJ2-6; tentatively, D is TRBD1 (5 bases). Germline V gene lookup returns CDR1 SGHNT and CDR2 YENEEA. The CDR3 consists of 15 residues. Trimming cost V 5 bases and J 2 bases, with 10 bases left between them. CDR3 sequence: CASSQDSAGANVLTF. CDR3 nucleotides: TGTGCCAGCAGCCAAGACAGTGCTGGGGCCAACGTCCTGACTTTC.

This clonotype was seen repeatedly, ten times or more. This sequence joins TRBV6-6 and TRBJ1-5; possible D gene TRBD1, 6 bases. Trimming took 5 bases from V and 0 from J, leaving 26 bases between them. The CDR3 length is 20 residues. The germline V gene has CDR1 MNHNY and CDR2 SVGAGI (reference sequence). This CDR3 is CASSTRGQGGNSNSNQPQHF. The CDR3 bases are TGTGCCAGCAGTACACGGGGACAAGGGGGTAATTCCAATAGCAATCAGCCCCAGCATTTT.

The CDR3 DNA reads as TGTGCCAGCAGCTTAGGGGAGGCAACCGGGGAGCTGTTTTTT. It specifies CASSLGEATGELFF. The chain has TRBV7-6 and TRBJ2-2, with D possibly TRBD2 on 6 matching bases. Trimming took off 1 base at V and 5 bases at J, with 8 bases between the two ends. This CDR3 contains 14 residues. CDR1 and CDR2 from the germline V gene are SGHVS and FNYEAQ.

V usage is TRBV5-1 and J usage is TRBJ1-2, with TRBD1 as a possible D gene (6 bases). The CDR3 runs 13 residues. Germline V gene sequence: CDR1 SGHRS, CDR2 YFSETQ. Trimming took off 5 bases at V and 4 bases at J, with 12 bases between the two ends. Here the CDR3 reads CASRQGPLYGYTF. DNA for the CDR3: TGCGCCAGCAGACAGGGTCCCCTCTATGGCTACACCTTC. The whole variable domain, filled in from reference TRBV5-1 and TRBJ1-2, reads KAGVTQTPRYLIKTRGQQVTLSCSPISGHRSVSWYQQTPGQGLQFLFEYFSETQRNKGNFPGRFSGRQFSNSRSEMNVSTLELGDSALYLCASRQGPLYGYTFGSGTRLTVV.

This clonotype was seen ten or more times. This chain links TRBV20-1 with TRBJ1-3, with 8 bases matching TRBD1. Trimming at V came to 6 bases and at J to 4 bases, leaving 11 bases not matched to a gene. The CDR3 extends over 15 amino acids. Germline loops: CDR1 DFQATT, CDR2 SNEGSKA (reference sequence). CDR3 coding DNA: TGCAGTGCCTCACCCCGACAGGGGCTCGGAAACACCATATATTTT. Protein: CSASPRQGLGNTIYF.

This clonotype has a count of ten or more. The chain couples TRBV6-1 to TRBJ2-5; 9 bases are shared with TRBD2. The V segment lost 1 base and the J segment 2 bases; nucleotides outside the gene matches: 5. Germline V gene lookup returns CDR1 MNHNS and CDR2 SASEGT. The CDR3 is 16 residues long. CDR3 nucleotides: TGTGCCAGCAGTGAAGTGCTAGCGGGGTATCAAGAGACCCAGTACTTC. This encodes CASSEVLAGYQETQYF.

This rearrangement joins TRBV28 to TRBJ2-5; 11 nucleotides agree with TRBD2. The CDR3 runs 16 residues. CDR1 MDHEN and CDR2 SYDVKM come from the germline V gene. V trimming: 3 bases; J trimming: 5 bases; junction bases outside the gene matches: 8. The CDR3 is CASSFPGLAGGETQYF. Here the CDR3 DNA reads TGTGCCAGCAGTTTCCCCGGACTAGCGGGTGGGGAGACCCAGTACTTC.

V is TRBV30 and J is TRBJ1-1; no clear D. Per germline, CDR1 GTSNPN and CDR2 SVGIG (reference sequence). V dropped 1 base and J dropped 1 base, with 10 bases sitting between them. This CDR3 has 14 amino acids. In nucleotides, the CDR3 is TGTGCCTGGAGTGCAGGATTGGGGAACACTGAAGCTTTCTTT. Translated, it gives CAWSAGLGNTEAFF. The full variable domain, with the rest looked up from reference TRBV30 and TRBJ1-1, is SQTIHQWPATLVQPVGSPLSLECTVEGTSNPNLYWYRQAAGRGLQLLFYSVGIGQISSEVPQNLSASRPQDRQFILSSKKLLLSDSGFYLCAWSAGLGNTEAFFGQGTRLTVV.

In this sample, this clonotype turned up many times. The CDR3 DNA follows: TGTGCCAGCAGTTTAGGAGGGGGCGCGAACACTGAAGCTTTCTTT. Protein sequence: CASSLGGGANTEAFF. The chain uses TRBV27 and TRBJ1-1, with 7 bases lining up with TRBD1. The CDR3 loop spans 15 amino acids. Germline CDR1 and CDR2: MNHEY and SMNVEV (reference sequence). The junction had 4 bases not matched to a gene; V was cut back by 2 bases and J by 1 base.

This clonotype was recorded many times. V and J are TRBV27 and TRBJ2-7; weak D call: TRBD1 (6 bases). The germline V gene has CDR1 MNHEY and CDR2 SMNVEV (reference sequence). V was trimmed by 9 bases and J by 2 bases, leaving 14 bases between them. The CDR3 is made up of 13 amino acids. The DNA of the CDR3 is TGTGCCAGTGGTAGGGGGTCTCCCTACGAGCAGTACTTC. Protein sequence: CASGRGSPYEQYF.

Concerning this clonotype itself: With a much larger clone just one base away, this may be a read error. V and J are TRBV6-5 and TRBJ1-1, with D maybe TRBD1 (5 bases). Germline CDR1 reads MNHEY; CDR2 reads SVGAGI. This CDR3 has 14 residues. The DNA of the CDR3 is TGTGCCAGCAGTTACGCGGATGGACCCCAGGGAGCTCTCTTT. Protein product: CASSYADGPQGALF.

In the case of this clonotype: A read error is likely, as this CDR3 ends without the conserved phenylalanine or tryptophan. The chain uses TRBV6-2 or TRBV6-3 and TRBJ1-3; 10 bases fit TRBD1. The germline gives CDR1 MNHEY, CDR2 SVGEGT. This CDR3 region has 19 residues. V gave up 0 bases and J gave up 3 bases; unmatched junction bases: 11. CDR3 in DNA: TGTGCCAGCAGTTACTCGGAACGGGACAGGGGCACTCTTGGAAACACCATATATGTT. Translated: CASSYSERDRGTLGNTIYV.

This clonotype appeared many times. The V call is TRBV6-2 or TRBV6-3, the J call TRBJ1-1, with D hard to call. Germline lookup yields CDR1 MNHEY and CDR2 SVGEGT. This CDR3 comprises 13 residues. Trimming removed 7 bases at V and 4 bases at J, with 13 bases between. The CDR3 DNA sequence: TGTGCCAGCATGGGCGGGCTGGGCACTGAAGCTTTCTTT. Translated, it gives CASMGGLGTEAFF.

This clonotype was seen at least ten times. The chain uses TRBV24-1 and TRBJ2-7; unclear D gene. Germline V lookup: CDR1 KGHDR, CDR2 SFDVKD. V was pared by 0 bases and J by 6 bases, with 8 bases between. The CDR3 sequence is 13 residues long. The CDR3 is CATSDLRVSEQYF. For the CDR3, the DNA is TGTGCCACCAGTGATTTGAGGGTCAGCGAGCAGTACTTC.

Remarks on this clonotype: This may arise from a read error, as a much more abundant clone is one base away. V is TRBV6-2 or TRBV6-3 and J is TRBJ1-2; TRBD1 might be the D (5 bases). CDR3 length: 13 amino acids. Germline loops: CDR1 MNHEY, CDR2 SVGEGT. The CDR3 DNA follows: TGTGCCGGCAGTTACCTTGGGACGGGCGGCTACACCTTC. Its translation: CAGSYLGTGGYTF.

This clonotype was counted many times. This rearrangement joins TRBV11-2 to TRBJ2-7, with D possibly TRBD1 on 6 matching bases. The CDR3 spans 13 residues. V lost 5 bases, J lost 3 bases, and 11 bases lay in between. Germline CDR1 and CDR2: SGHAT and FQNNGV. This CDR3 is CASSVTQGYEQYF. The CDR3 nucleotides are TGTGCCAGCAGCGTAACACAGGGCTACGAGCAGTACTTC.

This clonotype was counted many times. The rearrangement joins TRBV7-2 to TRBJ1-2, with a tentative D call TRBD1 (6 bases). The CDR3 spans 13 residues. Trimming took off 5 bases at V and 4 bases at J, with 11 bases between the two ends. CDR1 and CDR2 from the germline V gene are SGHTA and FQGNSA. The CDR3 region has the DNA TGTGCCAGCAGCGTGGCCAGGGGCTATGGCTACACCTTC. It is translated as CASSVARGYGYTF.

The rearrangement links TRBV3-1 to TRBJ2-4; a possible D gene is TRBD1 (5 bases). With 4 bases removed from V and 8 bases from J, the gap between germline ends came to 18 bases. Germline values: CDR1 LGHDT, CDR2 YNNKEL (reference sequence). The CDR3 sequence is 15 residues long. DNA for the CDR3: TGTGCCAGCAGCCTCTTCACAGGAAGCGTCGACATTCAGTACTTC. Its protein product is CASSLFTGSVDIQYF.

This clonotype has ten or more counts. This chain links TRBV6-5 with TRBJ1-2, with 7 nucleotides matching TRBD1. Losses at the gene ends were 0 bases for V and 2 bases for J; bases not matched to a gene: 9. The CDR3 has 17 amino acids. The germline CDR1 and CDR2 sequences are MNHEY and SVGAGI. The CDR3 loop reads CASSYSPWGQSNYGYTF. CDR3 sequence (DNA): TGTGCCAGCAGTTACTCACCTTGGGGACAGAGCAACTATGGCTACACCTTC.

This clonotype was counted only a few times. The chain uses TRBV3-1 and TRBJ1-1; D uncertain. Trimming took 4 bases from V and 3 from J, leaving 15 bases between them. This CDR3 comprises 15 residues. Germline-derived CDR1 and CDR2 are LGHDT and YNNKEL (reference sequence). The chain's CDR3 is CASSRWGTTDTEAFF. CDR3 nucleotide sequence: TGTGCCAGCAGCCGGTGGGGTACCACGGACACTGAAGCTTTCTTT.

This clonotype came up many times. The rearrangement joins TRBV19 to TRBJ2-7, with 7 nucleotides matching TRBD1. Per germline, CDR1 LNHDA and CDR2 SQIVND (reference sequence). V gave up 5 bases and J gave up 1 base; unmatched junction bases: 14. This CDR3 region has 17 residues. The CDR3 reads CASSPPVLGTVSYEQYF. CDR3 nucleotides: TGTGCCAGTAGTCCCCCAGTCCTCGGGACAGTATCCTACGAGCAGTACTTC.